The sequence of this T cell receptor (beta chain) was determined in a study of CD8 T cells in Susac syndrome. Healthy donors served as the controls. They were matched for age and sex. The V end lost 2 bases, the J end lost 1 base, and 14 bases lay between the germline ends. Germline V lookup: CDR1 MDHEN, CDR2 SYDVKM. The CDR3 is 17 amino acids. A quantity of roughly 0.5 to 1 ug RNA underwent reverse transcription using random hexamers. MiXCR, run by TCRdb on the immunoSEQ multiplex PCR reads, gives a single entry per CDR3 protein. Of about 120,000 distinct CDR3 sequences detected, about 90% appear once; the ten largest clones hold around 0.15%.

The clonotype was recovered from a human donor in good health. The chain has TRBV28 and TRBJ2-2; TRBD1 might be the D (5 bases). The specimen was CD4+ T cells from PBMCs. The CDR3 loop is CASSLGGHYWNTGELFF. CDR3 nucleotides: TGTGCCAGCAGTTTAGGCGGACACTATTGGAACACCGGGGAGCTGTTTTTT. The whole variable domain, remainder taken from reference TRBV28 and TRBJ2-2, is DVKVTQSSRYLVKRTGEKVFLECVQDMDHENMFWYRQDPGLGLRLIYFSYDVKMKEKGDIPEGYSVSREKKERFSLILESASTNQTSMYLCASSLGGHYWNTGELFFGEGSRLTVL.